This T cell receptor (beta chain) was observed in a study of blood T cell repertoires in COVID-19. Study context: From the United States, Italy and Spain came samples of acute and convalescent COVID-19.

Original data processing: Reference gene primer amplification yielded estimated nucleated cell counts. Measured with immunoSEQ multiplex PCR; TCRdb has only the in-frame clones, and not every one. That table supplies the V and J calls and clone size; D and trimming were determined from the DNA. The sample yields roughly 300,000 clones, 65% to 90% seen once. With 1 base clipped from V and 5 bases from J, the junction kept 7 bases outside the gene matches. Germline V gives CDR1 SGHTA, CDR2 FQGNSA. This CDR3 has 17 residues. V gene TRBV7-2 combines with J gene TRBJ2-3; 12 nucleotides align to TRBD2. The sequenced material came from peripheral blood. This clonotype was obtained from a human donor in a cohort sampled during active COVID-19. CDR3 coding DNA: TGTGCCAGCAGCTTAGGCCCCCTAGCGGGAGGGCGAGATACGCAGTATTTT. Translation gives CASSLGPLAGGRDTQYF.